These 18 T cell receptor beta chains came from one sample sequenced in a study of blood T cell repertoires in COVID-19 (dated by TCRdb to about 2020). The method behind the library was the immunoSEQ multiplex PCR assay. TCRdb mirrors the immuneACCESS table, restricted to in-frame sequences. Some clones are absent from its copies; in checked studies, under half trace to an unresolved V gene, and the reason for the others is unknown. In this sample the table shows some 120,000 clones, around 89% of which occur a single time. The top ten constitute less than 2% of the sample. Sequencing was performed on peripheral blood. Source of these receptors: a human donor in a cohort sampled during active COVID-19.

J is TRBJ2-7 and V is TRBV15; D is unclear. Germline lookup yields CDR1 LNHNV and CDR2 YYDKDF (reference sequence). The CDR3 consists of 15 residues. Trimming shortened V by 0 bases and J by 0 bases, and 9 bases separated the two germline ends. This chain's CDR3 is CATSRENSHSYEQYF. DNA for the CDR3: TGTGCCACCAGCAGAGAAAACAGTCACTCCTACGAGCAGTACTTC.

The CDR3 DNA reads as TGTGCCAGCAGTTCAGGGGGCGGTGTTTGGACCCAGTACTTC. This gives the protein CASSSGGGVWTQYF. This rearrangement joins TRBV27 to TRBJ2-5, with TRBD1 matching over 8 bases. Germline V gene data show CDR1 as MNHEY and CDR2 as SMNVEV (reference sequence). The CDR3 runs to 14 residues. V lost 4 bases, J lost 7 bases, and 8 bases stayed unmatched.

This clone has a single count. This chain uses TRBV29-1 with TRBJ1-1; TRBD1 matches at 7 bases. J was trimmed by 3 bases and V by 5 bases; bases with no gene match: 9. The CDR3 is made up of 14 amino acids. Germline lookup yields CDR1 SQVTM and CDR2 ANQGSEA. CDR3 nucleotides: TGCAGCGTTCGGCCCCGGGGACAGTACACTGAAGCTTTCTTT. It specifies CSVRPRGQYTEAFF.

This rearrangement joins TRBV10-3 to TRBJ2-3; 10 nucleotides match TRBD2. The V and J ends lost 8 bases and 3 bases, in that order; junction bases with no gene match: 2. This CDR3 is built from 13 residues. Germline CDR1 reads ENHRY; CDR2 reads SYGVKD. CDR3 region: CAIEAGGTDTQYF. The CDR3 DNA sequence: TGTGCCATCGAAGCGGGGGGGACAGATACGCAGTATTTT.

V gene TRBV4-1 combines with J gene TRBJ2-5, with a tentative D call TRBD2 (5 bases). Trimming left V 1 base short and J 2 bases short, with 14 bases between. The CDR3 spans 16 residues. Germline V gene lookup returns CDR1 MGHRA and CDR2 YSYEKL. CDR3 protein: CASSQVRAEGQETQYF. The CDR3 nucleotides read TGCGCCAGCAGCCAAGTGAGGGCGGAAGGTCAAGAGACCCAGTACTTC.

This clone is a singleton in its sample. The J gene is TRBJ2-7, the V gene TRBV6-5, with 9 bases matching TRBD1. J was trimmed by 8 bases and V by 6 bases; bases with no gene match: 11. The germline V gene encodes CDR1 MNHEY and CDR2 SVGAGI. The CDR3 covers 14 residues. CDR3 amino acids: CASSRGQGTIQQYF. The CDR3 nucleotides are TGTGCCAGCAGCCGTGGACAGGGGACTATCCAGCAGTACTTC.

This clone was recorded once. The rearrangement uses TRBV6-5 and TRBJ2-7; 8 bases agree with TRBD1. This CDR3 spans 14 amino acids. Germline values: CDR1 MNHEY, CDR2 SVGAGI. Trimming cost V 6 bases and J 2 bases; bases outside gene matches: 6. Here the CDR3 reads CASSLDRGPYEQYF. The CDR3, as DNA: TGTGCCAGCAGCCTCGACAGGGGACCCTACGAGCAGTACTTC.

This chain uses TRBV3-1 (or the pseudogene TRBV3-2) with TRBJ2-5; TRBD1 matches at 8 bases. V trimming: 4 bases; J trimming: 5 bases; junction bases outside the gene matches: 6. From germline, CDR1 is LGHDT and CDR2 YNNKEL (reference sequence). CDR3 length equals 14 residues. For the CDR3, the DNA is TGTGCCAGCAGCCGCGGGACAGGCGGGGAGACCCAGTACTTC. Encoded protein: CASSRGTGGETQYF.

The chain uses TRBV3-1 (or the pseudogene TRBV3-2) and TRBJ2-3; TRBD2 is a possible D gene (6 bases). Germline V CDR1 and CDR2: LGHDT, YNNKEL (reference sequence). The CDR3 is 19 residues long. V lost 2 bases, J lost 6 bases, and 27 bases lay in between. CDR3 nucleotides: TGTGCCAGCAGCCAATTCGTTGGACTCACACTAGCTGACGTGGATACGCAGTATTTT. Its translation: CASSQFVGLTLADVDTQYF.

On this clone: Relative to the germline gene, one junction end is altered; a read error may explain this. The DNA for the CDR3 is TGCAGTGCTAGTGGCCAGTCCTTCGAGCAGTACTTC. Amino acid sequence: CSASGQSFEQYF. The chain uses TRBV20-1 and TRBJ2-7; no reliable D call. Germline CDR1 is DFQATT and CDR2 is SNEGSKA (reference sequence). The CDR3 is 12 residues long.

This chain uses TRBV18 with TRBJ1-1, with TRBD1 identical over 7 bases. The germline V gene has CDR1 KGHSH and CDR2 LQKENI. The V segment lost 6 bases and the J segment 8 bases; nucleotides outside the gene matches: 9. The CDR3 totals 13 residues. The CDR3 nucleotides read TGTGCCAGCTCCCAAGGGACAGCCTTAGAAGCTTTCTTT. Its translation is CASSQGTALEAFF.

The chain's CDR3 is CASSYSARGLYEQYF. Here the CDR3 DNA reads TGTGCCAGCAGTTACTCGGCCAGGGGGCTTTACGAGCAGTACTTC. The rearrangement links TRBV6-5 to TRBJ2-7; 8 bases map to TRBD1. Germline CDR1 reads MNHEY; CDR2 reads SVGAGI. The ends lost 0 bases at V and 4 bases at J; junction bases unmatched: 5. This CDR3 comprises 15 residues.

V usage is TRBV4-1 and J usage is TRBJ2-1; 9 bases line up with TRBD2. CDR1 and CDR2 (germline): MGHRA, YSYEKL. Trimming removed 0 bases from V and 10 bases from J; junction bases left unmatched: 1. This CDR3 comprises 13 residues. CDR3 amino acids: CASSQELAGEQFF. The CDR3 region has the DNA TGCGCCAGCAGCCAAGAACTAGCGGGCGAGCAGTTCTTC.

The chain couples TRBV6-1 to TRBJ1-6; weak D call: TRBD1 (6 bases). There are 15 residues in the CDR3. Looked up from germline, CDR1 is MNHNS and CDR2 is SASEGT. The V and J ends lost 3 bases and 7 bases respectively, with 13 bases between them. For the CDR3, the DNA is TGTGCCAGCAGTGACCACACAGGGCCCAATTCACCCCTCCACTTT. Protein product: CASSDHTGPNSPLHF.

This chain links TRBV15 with TRBJ2-3, with 14 bases fitting TRBD2. Germline CDR1 reads LNHNV; CDR2 reads YYDKDF (reference sequence). V was clipped by 2 bases and J by 0 bases; unmatched bases: 7. The CDR3 is 19 amino acids. The CDR3: CATSRFGTSGRSSTDTQYF. The CDR3 nucleotides are TGTGCCACCAGCAGATTCGGGACTAGCGGGAGATCAAGCACAGATACGCAGTATTTT.

This chain uses TRBV6-1 with TRBJ2-1, with 9 bases identical to TRBD2. J was trimmed by 10 bases and V by 3 bases; bases with no gene match: 13. The CDR3 has 16 amino acids. Germline-derived CDR1 and CDR2 are MNHNS and SASEGT. This CDR3 is CASSDPAGGTRREQFF. As DNA, the CDR3 is TGTGCCAGCAGTGATCCAGCGGGGGGTACCCGCAGGGAGCAGTTCTTC.

V is TRBV6-5 and J is TRBJ1-3; the D gene is possibly TRBD1 (6 bases). V lost 2 bases to trimming and J lost 4 bases, with 9 bases between them. Germline lookup yields CDR1 MNHEY and CDR2 SVGAGI. The CDR3 runs 14 residues. The CDR3: CASSYMRGGNTIYF. The CDR3 DNA is TGTGCCAGCAGTTACATGAGGGGGGGAAACACCATATATTTT.

This chain connects TRBV28 to TRBJ2-1; 7 bases line up with TRBD2. Looked up from germline, CDR1 is MDHEN and CDR2 is SYDVKM. The trim removed 5 bases at V and 6 bases at J, leaving 13 bases unmatched. The CDR3 runs to 16 residues. This CDR3 reads CASSHGGSFQANEQFF. DNA for the CDR3: TGTGCCAGCAGTCATGGCGGGAGCTTTCAGGCCAATGAGCAGTTCTTC.